What follows describes a single T cell receptor beta chain. Antigen: not known. CDR1 is MDHEN, CDR2 SYDVKM, per germline. This CDR3 region has 13 residues. V lost 5 bases, J lost 5 bases, and 12 bases lay in between. This table comes from immunoSEQ multiplex PCR, and its TCRdb copy is limited to in-frame clones, with some not included. The data show approximately 620,000 clones, less than 98% seen once. This sample is part of a study of shared clonotypes between healthy human individuals. Whole-study results and caveats: Investigators expected sequencing depth to affect clonotype sharing among donors. What naive subsets generally showed was a larger estimated richness than memory subsets showed. Relative to their counterparts shared across all four donors, non-shared clonotypes exhibited diminished generation probabilities.

The split of CD4+ cells yielded CD45RA+ naive and CD45RA-negative memory subsets. The sequencing input was naive CD4+ T cells sorted from blood. Subset described: CD45RA+ positively selected. The chain joins TRBV28 to TRBJ2-5, with D possibly called TRBD1 or TRBD2 (6 bases each). The sequence was collected from a woman aged 25 to 39 in good health. The CDR3 DNA is TGTGCCAGCAGTCTAACAGGGAGGGAGACCCAGTACTTC. This gives the protein CASSLTGRETQYF.